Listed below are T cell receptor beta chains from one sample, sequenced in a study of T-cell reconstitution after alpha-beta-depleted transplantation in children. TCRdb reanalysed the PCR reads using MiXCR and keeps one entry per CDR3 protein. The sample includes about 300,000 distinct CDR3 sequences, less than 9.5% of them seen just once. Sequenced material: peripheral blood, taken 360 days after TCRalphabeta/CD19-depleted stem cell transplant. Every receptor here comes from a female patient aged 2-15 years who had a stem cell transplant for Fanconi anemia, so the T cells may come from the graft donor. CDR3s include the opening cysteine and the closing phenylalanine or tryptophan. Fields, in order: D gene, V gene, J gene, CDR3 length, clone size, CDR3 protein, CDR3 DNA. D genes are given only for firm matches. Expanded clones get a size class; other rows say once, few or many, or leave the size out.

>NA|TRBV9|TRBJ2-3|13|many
CASSSSGADTQYF
TGTGCCAGCAGCTCATCAGGGGCAGATACGCAGTATTTT
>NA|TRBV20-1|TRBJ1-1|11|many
CSASENTEAFF
TGCAGTGCTAGCGAGAACACTGAAGCTTTCTTT
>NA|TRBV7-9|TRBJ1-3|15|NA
CASSSSTGSGNTIYF
TGTGCCAGCAGCTCTTCCACAGGTTCGGGAAACACCATATATTTT
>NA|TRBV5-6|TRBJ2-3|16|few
CASTRRPPIPTDTQYF
TGTGCCAGCACCCGGCGGCCACCGATCCCCACAGATACGCAGTATTTT
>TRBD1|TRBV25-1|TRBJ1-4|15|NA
CASSGDRGPDEKLFF
TGTGCCAGCAGTGGGGACAGGGGGCCGGATGAAAAACTGTTTTTT
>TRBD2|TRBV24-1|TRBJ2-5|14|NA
CATSDWAGEETQYF
TGTGCCACCAGTGATTGGGCGGGAGAAGAGACCCAGTACTTC
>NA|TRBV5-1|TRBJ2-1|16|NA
CASSLGPAISYNEQFF
TGCGCCAGCAGCTTAGGCCCGGCGATTTCCTACAATGAGCAGTTCTTC
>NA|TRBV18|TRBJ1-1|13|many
CASSPQQNTEAFF
TGTGCCAGCTCACCACAGCAAAACACTGAAGCTTTCTTT
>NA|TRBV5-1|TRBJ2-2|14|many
CASSLALSTGELFF
TGCGCCAGCAGCTTGGCCCTGAGCACCGGGGAGCTGTTTTTT
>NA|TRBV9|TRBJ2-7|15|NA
CASSESPRVDYEQYF
TGTGCCAGCAGTGAAAGCCCCCGGGTCGACTACGAGCAGTACTTC
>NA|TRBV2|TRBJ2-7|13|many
CASGYEEGYEQYF
TGTGCCAGCGGATATGAGGAGGGTTACGAGCAGTACTTC
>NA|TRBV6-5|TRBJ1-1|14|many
CASSYVGQRTEAFF
TGTGCCAGCAGTTACGTAGGGCAGAGGACTGAAGCTTTCTTT
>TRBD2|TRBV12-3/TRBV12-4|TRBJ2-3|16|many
CASSLAIAGITDTQYF
TGTGCCAGCAGTTTAGCGATAGCGGGGATAACAGATACGCAGTATTTT
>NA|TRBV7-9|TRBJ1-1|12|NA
CASSHWATEAFF
TGTGCCAGCAGCCATTGGGCCACTGAAGCTTTCTTT
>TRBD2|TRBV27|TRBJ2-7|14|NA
CASSFERGRNEQYF
TGTGCCAGCAGTTTCGAGCGGGGGAGAAACGAGCAGTACTTC
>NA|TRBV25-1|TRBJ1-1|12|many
CASSEYNTEAFF
TGTGCCAGCAGTGAATATAACACTGAAGCTTTCTTT
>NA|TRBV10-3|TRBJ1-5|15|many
CAISQGPGNNQPQHF
TGTGCCATCAGTCAGGGACCGGGGAATAATCAGCCCCAGCATTTT
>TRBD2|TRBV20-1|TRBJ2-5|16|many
CSARVASGGYQETQYF
TGCAGTGCTAGGGTCGCTAGCGGGGGATACCAAGAGACCCAGTACTTC
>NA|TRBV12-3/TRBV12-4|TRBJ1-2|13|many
CASSYPGNYGYTF
TGTGCCAGCAGTTATCCAGGGAACTATGGCTACACCTTC
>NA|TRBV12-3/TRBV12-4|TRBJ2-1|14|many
CASSLTGTYNEQFF
TGTGCCAGCAGTTTAACAGGTACCTACAATGAGCAGTTCTTC
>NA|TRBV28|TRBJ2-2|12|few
CASSFTTGELFF
TGTGCCAGCAGTTTTACTACCGGGGAGCTGTTTTTT
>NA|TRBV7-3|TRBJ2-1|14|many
CASSPSGQRNEQFF
TGTGCCAGCAGCCCTTCTGGACAACGCAATGAGCAGTTCTTC
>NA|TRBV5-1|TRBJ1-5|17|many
CASSLGDTGSLNQPQHF
TGCGCCAGCAGCTTGGGCGACACAGGGAGTCTCAATCAGCCCCAGCATTTT
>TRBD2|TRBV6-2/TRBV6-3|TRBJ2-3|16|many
CASSTRTSGVTDTQYF
TGTGCCAGCAGTACTAGGACTAGCGGGGTCACAGATACGCAGTATTTT
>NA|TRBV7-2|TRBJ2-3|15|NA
CASSFDRGHRDTQYF
TGTGCCAGCAGCTTCGATCGCGGCCATCGAGATACGCAGTATTTT
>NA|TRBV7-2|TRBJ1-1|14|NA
CASSFRTVYTEAFF
TGTGCCAGCAGCTTCAGGACAGTCTATACTGAAGCTTTCTTT